This section outlines one TCR beta chain sequence together with its context. The antigen is not known. The sample is drawn from a study of cytomegalovirus exposure and HLA in healthy donors. Study-wide points: There were reportedly fewer N-insertions in an Asian-associated ancestry cluster than the roughly 670-donor mean, in a later analysis. Evidence from a later analysis indicated that most CMV-associated TCR beta chains looked HLA-restricted. Later analysis identified a missense DCLRE1C variant that was linked to TCR beta V- and J-gene trimming. Earlier analysis yielded a pattern in which most TCR beta V segments were productive about 90% or about 30% of the time.

The PCR ran on 60 Vbeta and 13 Jbeta primers. This table comes from immunoSEQ multiplex PCR, and its TCRdb copy is limited to in-frame clones, with some not included. The data contain more than 85,000 clones, 76% of them singletons. The CDR3 is made up of 14 amino acids. Germline assignment: CDR1 SNHLY and CDR2 FYNNEI. The trim removed 5 bases at V and 7 bases at J, leaving 4 bases unmatched. The V gene is TRBV2, the J gene TRBJ2-1; 11 nucleotides line up with TRBD2. Sequenced material: PBMCs. This TCR was recovered from a woman in her forties or fifties in good health and CMV-seropositive. CDR3 protein: CASSLAGGVNEQFF. CDR3 in DNA: TGTGCCAGCAGTCTAGCGGGAGGAGTGAATGAGCAGTTCTTC.